These 18 T cell receptor beta chains came from one sample sequenced in a study of shared clonotypes between healthy human individuals. Some clones are missing from TCRdb's copy, which holds only in-frame ones; the method was immunoSEQ multiplex PCR. Of roughly 1,500,000 clones in the sample, 97% to 99% were seen once. Sequenced input: naive CD4+ T cells sorted from blood. Noted subset: CD45RA+ positively selected. The receptors were sampled from a man aged 25-45 years in good health.

The rearrangement joins TRBV7-6 to TRBJ1-5; D is perhaps TRBD1 (6 bases). CDR3 length equals 12 residues. V shed 5 bases and J shed 9 bases, with 11 bases lying between them. CDR1 and CDR2 (germline): SGHVS, FNYEAQ. CDR3 residues: CASSPMTGPQHF. The CDR3 region has the DNA TGTGCCAGCAGCCCTATGACAGGGCCCCAGCATTTT.

J is TRBJ1-4 and V is TRBV18, with TRBD1 matching over 8 bases. CDR1 KGHSH and CDR2 LQKENI come from the germline V gene. After removal of 5 bases from V and 4 bases from J, the junction contained 6 bases not matched to a gene. The CDR3 covers 15 residues. CDR3 region: CASSKPGQDNEKLFF. CDR3 nucleotides: TGTGCCAGCTCAAAACCGGGACAGGATAATGAAAAACTGTTTTTT.

The chain carries TRBV10-2 and TRBJ2-7; no definite D call. V was shortened by 2 bases and J by 6 bases, with 11 bases between the two germline ends. Germline CDR1 reads WSHSY; CDR2 reads SAAADI. The CDR3 contains 13 residues. CDR3 sequence reads: CASSERPQGEQYF. In nucleotides, the CDR3 is TGCGCCAGCAGTGAGAGACCCCAAGGCGAGCAGTACTTC.

Remarks on this clone: At one of its ends the junction is not consistent with the germline gene, which may arise from a read error. The rearrangement links TRBV28 to TRBJ2-7, with 7 bases that match TRBD1. Germline lookup yields CDR1 MDHEN and CDR2 SYDVKM. There are 12 residues in the CDR3. The CDR3 loop is CASSLRLTGFLF. CDR3 sequence (DNA): TGTGCCAGCAGTTTAAGACTGACAGGGTTCCTTTTC.

The chain links TRBV27 to TRBJ2-2; D perhaps matches TRBD1 (5 bases). With 3 bases removed from V and 3 bases from J, the gap between germline ends came to 17 bases. CDR3 length: 17 residues. The germline CDR1 and CDR2 sequences are MNHEY and SMNVEV (reference sequence). The CDR3 sequence: CASSFLQNNRHTGELFF. The CDR3 region has the DNA TGTGCCAGCAGTTTTCTTCAGAACAACAGGCACACCGGGGAGCTGTTTTTT.

V is TRBV5-1 and J is TRBJ1-1; tentatively, D is TRBD1 (5 bases). CDR3 length equals 15 residues. V dropped 5 bases and J dropped 5 bases, with 19 bases sitting between them. The germline gives CDR1 SGHRS, CDR2 YFSETQ. CDR3 region: CASRNSGREGTEAFF. The CDR3 nucleotides read TGCGCCAGCAGGAATAGTGGCAGGGAGGGGACTGAAGCTTTCTTT.

CDR3 protein: CASRLGQGPKAFF. CDR3 nucleotide sequence: TGTGCCAGCAGACTCGGACAGGGGCCGAAAGCTTTCTTT. The chain carries TRBV6-5 and TRBJ1-1, with 9 bases lining up with TRBD1. In germline, CDR1 is MNHEY, CDR2 SVGAGI. V was pared by 6 bases and J by 9 bases, with 8 bases of the junction left unmatched. The CDR3 extends over 13 amino acids.

This chain joins TRBV19 and TRBJ2-1, with 11 nucleotides matching TRBD2. This CDR3 region has 17 residues. J gave up 6 bases and V 5 bases, and 12 bases lay outside the gene matches. Germline CDR1 reads LNHDA; CDR2 reads SQIVND (reference sequence). CDR3: CASSLGSGLAASNEQFF. For the CDR3, the DNA is TGTGCCAGTAGTTTGGGATCGGGACTAGCGGCTTCCAATGAGCAGTTCTTC.

For this clone: This sample also contains other DNA sequences that code for the same CDR3. This sequence joins TRBV18 and TRBJ2-2; D remains unclear. The CDR3 totals 13 residues. V lost 2 bases, J lost 3 bases, and 4 bases lay in between. Germline lookup yields CDR1 KGHSH and CDR2 LQKENI. The CDR3 DNA is TGTGCCAGCTCACCAAGAGACACCGGGGAGCTGTTTTTT. Translating it yields CASSPRDTGELFF.

The chain uses TRBV5-4 and TRBJ2-5, with 7 positions matching TRBD1. Unmatched junction bases numbered 10, after V lost 0 bases and J lost 5 bases. The germline gives CDR1 SGHNT, CDR2 YYREEE (reference sequence). The CDR3 runs to 16 residues. CDR3 sequence reads: CASSLEGLTGSETQYF. Here the CDR3 DNA reads TGTGCCAGCAGCTTGGAAGGTTTGACAGGGTCCGAGACCCAGTACTTC.

The gene calls are TRBV18 and TRBJ2-5; D is undetermined. V was trimmed by 0 bases and J by 5 bases, leaving 10 bases between them. Germline V lookup: CDR1 KGHSH, CDR2 LQKENI. The CDR3 loop spans 14 amino acids. CDR3 DNA sequence: TGTGCCAGCTCACCACCTCATTTAAGGGAGACCCAGTACTTC. Amino acids: CASSPPHLRETQYF.

This chain uses TRBV5-4 with TRBJ2-5, with D unresolved. Germline values: CDR1 SGHNT, CDR2 YYREEE (reference sequence). V lost 5 bases, J lost 3 bases, and 8 bases lay in between. The CDR3 length is 12 residues. DNA for the CDR3: TGTGCCAGCAGTCAAAAGGAAGAGACCCAGTACTTC. It translates to CASSQKEETQYF.

The rearrangement joins TRBV2 to TRBJ1-5; no reliable D call. With 4 bases removed from V and 3 bases from J, the gap between germline ends came to 10 bases. Germline V gives CDR1 SNHLY, CDR2 FYNNEI. This CDR3 is 14 amino acids long. The CDR3 spells CASSVVGDNQPQHF. CDR3 sequence (DNA): TGTGCCAGCAGTGTAGTGGGCGACAATCAGCCCCAGCATTTT.

About this clone itself: Other DNA sequences in the same sample also yield this CDR3. V gene TRBV6-5 combines with J gene TRBJ2-2; D uncertain. V lost 6 bases and J lost 3, with 11 bases in between. The length of the CDR3 is 14 residues. In germline, CDR1 is MNHEY, CDR2 SVGAGI. As DNA, the CDR3 is TGTGCCAGCAGAAGCTTGGGGTACACCGGGGAGCTGTTTTTT. Translating gives CASRSLGYTGELFF.

A remark on this clone: The junction differs from germline at one of its ends, possibly a read error. The V call is TRBV27, the J call TRBJ2-5; no reliable D call. In germline, CDR1 is MNHEY, CDR2 SMNVEV (reference sequence). The CDR3 is 14 amino acids. This CDR3 is CASSLRSKQGTQYF. CDR3 coding DNA: TGTGCCAGCAGTTTACGTTCGAAGCAAGGGACCCAGTACTTC.

The CDR3 reads CASKAGGPGYEQYF. Written as DNA, the CDR3 is TGTGCCAGCAAGGCGGGGGGACCGGGCTACGAGCAGTACTTC. The gene calls are TRBV28 and TRBJ2-7; 8 positions match TRBD2. The ends lost 7 bases at V and 3 bases at J; junction bases unmatched: 8. Germline CDR1 MDHEN, CDR2 SYDVKM. This CDR3 is built from 14 residues.

The rearrangement links TRBV7-6 to TRBJ2-3; 8 nucleotides align to TRBD1. The V gene's germline CDR1 is SGHVS and CDR2 FNYEAQ. This CDR3 spans 16 amino acids. The V gene end was trimmed by 4 bases and the J gene end by 2 bases; junction bases not matched to a gene: 8. CDR3 protein: CASSSDRVRNTDTQYF. CDR3 sequence (DNA): TGTGCCAGCAGCTCGGACAGGGTGAGGAACACAGATACGCAGTATTTT.

The gene calls are TRBV10-2 and TRBJ1-2, with 7 bases that match TRBD1. This CDR3 comprises 14 residues. Germline V gives CDR1 WSHSY, CDR2 SAAADI. Losses at the gene ends were 2 bases for V and 4 bases for J; bases not matched to a gene: 4. The CDR3 reads CASSEVRDSYGYTF. The CDR3 DNA reads as TGCGCCAGCAGTGAGGTTCGGGACAGCTATGGCTACACCTTC.